This T cell receptor (beta chain) was retrieved from a study of CD8+CD57+ T cells in acquired aplastic anemia. Study-level points and caveats: Around 27 sequences, all CD8+ CDR3, were shared between patients and controls.

Comment on this clonotype: Its antigen remains unknown.

J was trimmed by 3 bases and V by 6 bases; bases with no gene match: 3. Germline-derived CDR1 and CDR2 are SQVTM and ANQGSEA. This CDR3 is 13 amino acids long. Genomic DNA, the template, was used for profiling of the TCR beta VDJ and CDR3. TCRdb redid the calling of the reads with MiXCR, one entry per CDR3 protein. Among about 160,000 distinct CDR3 sequences listed, around 40% were seen once. The chain joins TRBV29-1 to TRBJ1-2; 11 bases align to TRBD1. The source is a human donor in good health. The sequenced sample consisted of sorted CD4+, CD8+, or CD8+CD57+ T cells (not recorded which) from PBMCs. CDR3 region: CSVGQGADYGYTF. As DNA, the CDR3 is TGCAGCGTAGGACAGGGGGCGGACTATGGCTACACCTTC.